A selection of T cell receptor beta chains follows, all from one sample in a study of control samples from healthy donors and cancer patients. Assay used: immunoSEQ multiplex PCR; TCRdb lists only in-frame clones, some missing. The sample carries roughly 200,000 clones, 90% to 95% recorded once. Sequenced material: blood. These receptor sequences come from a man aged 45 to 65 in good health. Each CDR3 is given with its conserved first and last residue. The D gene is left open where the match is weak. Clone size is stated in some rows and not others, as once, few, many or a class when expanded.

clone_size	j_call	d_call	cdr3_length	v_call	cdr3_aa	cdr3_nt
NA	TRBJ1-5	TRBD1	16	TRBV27	CASSEGQAEGNQPQHF	TGTGCCAGCAGCGAGGGACAGGCGGAGGGCAATCAGCCCCAGCATTTT
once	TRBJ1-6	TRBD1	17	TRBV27	CASSLFLAVQGNSPLHF	TGTGCCAGCAGTTTATTTTTGGCTGTACAGGGGAATTCACCCCTCCACTTT
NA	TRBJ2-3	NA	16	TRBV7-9	CASSLAGGSGTDTQYF	TGTGCCAGCAGCTTAGCGGGAGGTTCGGGAACAGATACGCAGTATTTT
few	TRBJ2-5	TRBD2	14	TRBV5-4	CASSPAGGAETQYF	TGTGCCAGCAGCCCTGCGGGGGGGGCAGAGACCCAGTACTTC
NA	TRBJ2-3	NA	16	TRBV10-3	CAISGAHRDSTDTQYF	TGTGCCATCAGTGGGGCACACAGGGATAGCACAGATACGCAGTATTTT
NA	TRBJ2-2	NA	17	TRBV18	CASSPSRDRSNTGELFF	TGTGCCAGCTCACCTTCAAGAGACAGGTCGAACACCGGGGAGCTGTTTTTT
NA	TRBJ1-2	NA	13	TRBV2	CASSERSVTGYTF	TGTGCCAGCAGTGAAAGGTCGGTAACTGGCTACACCTTC
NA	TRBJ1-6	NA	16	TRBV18	CASSPAGAVDNSPLHF	TGTGCCAGCTCACCCGCAGGGGCCGTCGATAATTCACCCCTCCACTTT
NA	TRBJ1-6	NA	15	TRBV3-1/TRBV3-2	CASSQENIWPSPLHF	TGTGCCAGCAGCCAAGAGAACATATGGCCTTCACCCCTCCACTTT
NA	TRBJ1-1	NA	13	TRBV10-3	CAISPQGSAEAFF	TGTGCCATCAGTCCTCAGGGGTCGGCTGAAGCTTTCTTT
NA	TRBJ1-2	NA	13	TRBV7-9	CASSEDRWGGYTF	TGTGCCAGCAGCGAAGACAGGTGGGGAGGCTACACCTTC